The clone carrying this T cell receptor beta chain was seen many times. The sample is drawn from a study of T cells in Graves' hyperthyroidism and ophthalmopathy. Amplification yielded TCR beta CDR3 regions, with RNA transcripts as the source. During a first-round RT-PCR of the TCR CDR3, the HTBI primer set was used. Via MiXCR, TCRdb re-called the multiplex PCR reads, giving one row per CDR3 protein. The sample contains roughly 500,000 distinct CDR3 sequences, around a quarter of which appear only once. The CDR3 covers 15 residues. The J segment lost 3 bases and the V segment lost 5 bases, leaving 10 bases of the junction unmatched.

The sequence was obtained from a woman in her thirties with Graves' ophthalmopathy. The chain has TRBV12-3 or TRBV12-4 and TRBJ2-7; 7 nucleotides match TRBD2. The sample was blood. The CDR3 spells CASSHRSGESYEQYF. In nucleotides, the CDR3 is TGTGCCAGCAGTCACCGAAGCGGGGAGAGCTACGAGCAGTACTTC.